This T cell receptor beta chain was sequenced for a study of blood T cells in healthy people across ages. Overall study: About one barcoded beta molecule per two T cells was captured by template switching. Study findings and constraints: Any changes in expanded clonotypes were possibly confounded, as donor CMV status remained unknown.

With regard to this clonotype: Its target is unknown.

The CDR3 runs 14 residues. V lost 4 bases to trimming and J lost 0 bases, with 8 bases between them. The germline CDR1 and CDR2 sequences are ENHRY and SYGVKD. Isolating PBMCs gave at least 6 million of these cells per sample. A second about 7 to 12 cycle PCR used barcoded and J-beta primers. From the 5' RACE reads, TCRdb called clonotypes with MiXCR, one entry per CDR3 protein. The table shows about 760,000 distinct CDR3 sequences, with around a quarter occurring only once. This sample also belongs to another study, concerning T cells of mothers and their children. That report adds: Each child contributed some 3 million TCR beta CDR3 reads, while each mother contributed over 8 million.

This receptor was obtained from a boy younger than 18 in good health. The gene calls are TRBV10-3 and TRBJ2-3; no reliable D call. Sequencing was performed on blood. The CDR3 coding sequence is TGTGCCATCAGTGGAGTTCTTAGCACAGATACGCAGTATTTT. Its translation is CAISGVLSTDTQYF.